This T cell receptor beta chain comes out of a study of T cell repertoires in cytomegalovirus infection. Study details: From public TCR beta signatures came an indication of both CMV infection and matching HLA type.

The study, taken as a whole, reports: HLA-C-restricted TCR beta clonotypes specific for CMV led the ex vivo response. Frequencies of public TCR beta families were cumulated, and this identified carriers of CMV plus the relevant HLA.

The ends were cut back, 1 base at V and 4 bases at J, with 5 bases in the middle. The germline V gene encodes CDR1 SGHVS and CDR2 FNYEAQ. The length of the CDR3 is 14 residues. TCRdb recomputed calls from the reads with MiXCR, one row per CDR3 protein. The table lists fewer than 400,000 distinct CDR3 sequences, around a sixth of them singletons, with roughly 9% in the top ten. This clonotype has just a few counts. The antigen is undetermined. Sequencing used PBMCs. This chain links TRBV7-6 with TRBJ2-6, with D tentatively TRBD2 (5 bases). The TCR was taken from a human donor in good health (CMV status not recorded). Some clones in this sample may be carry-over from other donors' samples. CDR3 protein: CASSLERGANVLTF. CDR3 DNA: TGTGCCAGCAGCTTAGAGCGGGGGGCCAACGTCCTGACTTTC. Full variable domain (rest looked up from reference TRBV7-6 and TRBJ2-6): GAGVSQSPRYKVTKRGQDVALRCDPISGHVSLYWYRQALGQGPEFLTYFNYEAQQDKSGLPNDRFSAERPEGSISTLTIQRTEQRDSAMYRCASSLERGANVLTFGAGSRLTVL.